This T cell receptor beta chain stems from a study of cytomegalovirus exposure and HLA in healthy donors. The CDR3 runs to 14 residues. J gave up 5 bases and V 3 bases, and 4 bases lay outside the gene matches. Germline CDR1 SGHRS, CDR2 YFSETQ. Study observations and caveats: Presence/absence analyses assumed roughly uniform sequencing depth across donors, which may not hold. Later on, a genetic analysis was performed. It linked a missense variant in DCLRE1C with V- and J-gene trimming of TCR beta. Follow-up analysis seemed to connect common viral pathogens with several of the most significant clusters identified.

On this clone itself: The antigen is not known.

60 Vbeta and 13 Jbeta primers were used in PCR. TCRdb's copy holds only in-frame clones and misses some; the assay was immunoSEQ multiplex PCR. The table shows 70,000 to 95,000 clones, with around two thirds occurring only once. The sequence derives from a woman in her 30s in good health and CMV-seropositive. This chain joins TRBV5-1 and TRBJ2-1, with 8 bases fitting TRBD2. Sequences were obtained from PBMCs. Written as DNA, the CDR3 is TGCGCCAGCAGCTCGGGGGGGCCCAACAATGAGCAGTTCTTC. It encodes CASSSGGPNNEQFF.